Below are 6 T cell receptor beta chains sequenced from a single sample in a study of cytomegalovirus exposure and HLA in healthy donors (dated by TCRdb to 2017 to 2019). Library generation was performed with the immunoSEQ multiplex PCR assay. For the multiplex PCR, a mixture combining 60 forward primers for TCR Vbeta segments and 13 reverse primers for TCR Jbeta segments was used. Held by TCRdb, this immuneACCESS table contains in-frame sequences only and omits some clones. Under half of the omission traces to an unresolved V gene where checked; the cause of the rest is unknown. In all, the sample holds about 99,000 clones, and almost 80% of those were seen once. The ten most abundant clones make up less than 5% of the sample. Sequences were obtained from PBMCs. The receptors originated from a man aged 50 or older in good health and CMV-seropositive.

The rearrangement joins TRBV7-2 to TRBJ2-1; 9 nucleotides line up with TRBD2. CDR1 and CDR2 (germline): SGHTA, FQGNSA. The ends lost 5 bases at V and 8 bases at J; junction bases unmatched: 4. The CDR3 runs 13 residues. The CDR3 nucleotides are TGTGCCAGCAGCGCGGGAGGGCCATATGAGCAGTTCTTC. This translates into CASSAGGPYEQFF.

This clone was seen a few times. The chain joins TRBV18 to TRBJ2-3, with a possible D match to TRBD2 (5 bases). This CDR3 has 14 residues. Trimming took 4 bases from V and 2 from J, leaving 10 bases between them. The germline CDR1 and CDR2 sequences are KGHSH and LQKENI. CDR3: CASSRGGLTDTQYF. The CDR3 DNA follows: TGTGCCAGCTCACGCGGAGGCCTCACAGATACGCAGTATTTT.

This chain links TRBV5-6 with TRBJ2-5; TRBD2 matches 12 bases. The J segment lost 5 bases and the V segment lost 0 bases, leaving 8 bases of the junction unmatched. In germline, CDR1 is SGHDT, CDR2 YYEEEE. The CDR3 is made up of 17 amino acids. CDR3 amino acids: CASSLVASGRAGETQYF. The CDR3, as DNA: TGTGCCAGCAGCTTGGTAGCTAGCGGGAGGGCCGGGGAGACCCAGTACTTC.

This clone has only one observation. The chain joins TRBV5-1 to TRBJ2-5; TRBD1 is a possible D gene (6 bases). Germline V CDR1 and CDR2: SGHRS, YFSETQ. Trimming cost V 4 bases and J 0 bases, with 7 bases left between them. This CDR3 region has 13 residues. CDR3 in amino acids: CASSRDNQETQYF. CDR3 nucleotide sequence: TGCGCCAGCAGCCGGGACAACCAAGAGACCCAGTACTTC.

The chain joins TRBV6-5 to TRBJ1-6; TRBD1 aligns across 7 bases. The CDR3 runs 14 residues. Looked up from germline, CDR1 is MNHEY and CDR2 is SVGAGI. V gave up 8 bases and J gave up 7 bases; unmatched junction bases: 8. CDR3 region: CASQKSGGNSPLHF. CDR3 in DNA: TGTGCCAGCCAGAAGTCAGGGGGGAATTCACCCCTCCACTTT.

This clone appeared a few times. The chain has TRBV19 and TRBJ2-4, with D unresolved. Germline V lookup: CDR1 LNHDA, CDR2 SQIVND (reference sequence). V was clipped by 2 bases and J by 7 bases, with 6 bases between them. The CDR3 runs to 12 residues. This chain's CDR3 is CASSIHANIQYF. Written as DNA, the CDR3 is TGTGCCAGTAGTATACACGCGAACATTCAGTACTTC.